This T cell receptor (beta chain) stems from a study of monozygotic twins with inflammatory bowel disease. Incorporation of UMIs carrying a 6-nucleotide sample barcode was performed by template switching. TCRdb reprocessed the 5' RACE reads and stores each CDR3 protein as one record, lacking DNA. The sample holds around 220,000 distinct CDR3 sequences. Points from the study as a whole: Other individuals had fewer clonotypes in common with IBD patients than with healthy twins, especially with disease activity. Researchers reported no repertoire similarity difference between concordant and discordant twins, possibly from limited power.

Blood samples measuring around 2.4 ml were taken per donor. Concerning this clonotype itself: The antigen remains undetermined.

The sample comprised blood. This receptor was identified in a human donor with ulcerative colitis or Crohn's disease, or a healthy co-twin of an affected twin (not recorded which).

Here the CDR3 reads CASSLGLGRDEQFF. V and J are TRBV7-2 and TRBJ2-1; TCRdb proposes TRBD2, but this gene call is untestable without DNA. This CDR3 contains 14 residues. The V gene's germline CDR1 is SGHTA and CDR2 FQGNSA.